The clone carrying this TCR beta chain was counted once. No antigen is known for it. V lost 0 bases and J lost 9, with 15 bases in between. This CDR3 is 14 amino acids long. Germline CDR1 is GTSNPN and CDR2 is SVGIG (reference sequence). The data belong to a study of cytomegalovirus exposure and HLA in healthy donors. For the study at large: About 200 million T cells yielded 100 million or so unique TCR beta sequences, as an earlier analysis found.

Primers: 60 Vbeta forward and 13 Jbeta reverse. Assay used: immunoSEQ multiplex PCR; TCRdb lists only in-frame clones, some missing. The sample holds 200,000 or so clones, around 81% seen once. Overall study results and limits: Several of the most significant clusters appeared, in a later analysis, to be linked to common viral pathogens. Rarity characterized most TCR sequences, yet some public TCRs appeared in many donors. In a later analysis, most CMV-associated TCR beta chains appeared HLA-restricted.

The sequence was collected from a woman between 18 and 30 years old in good health and CMV-seropositive. This chain joins TRBV30 and TRBJ2-1; weak D call: TRBD2 (7 bases). The sequenced sample consisted of PBMCs. CDR3 residues: CAWSVPGGGSEQFF. The CDR3 coding sequence is TGTGCCTGGAGTGTACCGGGGGGCGGGTCTGAGCAGTTCTTC.